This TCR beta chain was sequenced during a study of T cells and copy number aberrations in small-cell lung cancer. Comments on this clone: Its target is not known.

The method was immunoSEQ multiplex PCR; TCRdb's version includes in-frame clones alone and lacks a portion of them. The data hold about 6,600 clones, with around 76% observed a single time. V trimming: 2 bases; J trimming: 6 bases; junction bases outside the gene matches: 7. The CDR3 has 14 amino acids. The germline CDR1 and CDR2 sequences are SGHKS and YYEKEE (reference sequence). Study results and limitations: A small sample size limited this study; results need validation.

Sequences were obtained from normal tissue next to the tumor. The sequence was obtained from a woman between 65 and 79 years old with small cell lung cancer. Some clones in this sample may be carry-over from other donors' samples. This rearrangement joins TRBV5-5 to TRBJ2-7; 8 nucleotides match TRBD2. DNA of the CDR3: TGTGCCAGCAGCTTAGGACTAGCCAACTCCGAGCAGTACTTC. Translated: CASSLGLANSEQYF. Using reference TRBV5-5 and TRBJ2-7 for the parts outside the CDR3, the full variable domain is DAGVTQSPTHLIKTRGQQVTLRCSPISGHKSVSWYQQVLGQGPQFIFQYYEKEERGRGNFPDRFSARQFPNYSSELNVNALLLGDSALYLCASSLGLANSEQYFGPGTRLTVT.